These 3 T cell receptor beta chains were sequenced from one sample in a study of blood T cell repertoires in COVID-19. The repertoire was sequenced with immunoSEQ multiplex PCR; TCRdb's copy has only in-frame clones and lacks some. The data show approximately 170,000 clones, 85% to 90% seen once. Sequencing input: peripheral blood. Every receptor here comes from a woman between 65 and 79 years old with acute or convalescent COVID-19.

The V call is TRBV19, the J call TRBJ1-5, with D possibly being TRBD1 (5 bases). Germline-derived CDR1 and CDR2 are LNHDA and SQIVND (reference sequence). Trimming shortened V by 4 bases and J by 4 bases, and 20 bases separated the two germline ends. The CDR3 covers 17 residues. DNA for the CDR3: TGTGCCAGTAGTACCCCCTACAGGAGTACCCATAATCAGCCCCAGCATTTT. The encoded protein is CASSTPYRSTHNQPQHF.

This sequence joins TRBV28 and TRBJ2-7; D is uncertain. Trimming stripped 3 bases from V and 6 bases from J, with 6 bases between. This CDR3 is 11 amino acids long. Germline CDR1 and CDR2: MDHEN and SYDVKM. For the CDR3, the DNA is TGTGCCAGCAGTTTTAGAGCCGAGCAGTACTTC. This codes for CASSFRAEQYF.

The chain recombines TRBV7-3 with TRBJ2-3; a possible D gene is TRBD2 (6 bases). Germline CDR1 reads SGHTA; CDR2 reads FQGTGA. CDR3 length: 15 residues. The ends were cut back, 5 bases at V and 3 bases at J, with 15 bases in the middle. The CDR3 DNA reads as TGTGCCAGCAGCCGCTGGGGACTGGAGACAGATACGCAGTATTTT. Translation: CASSRWGLETDTQYF.